This T cell receptor beta chain stems from a study of T-cell memory formation after mild COVID-19. At the level of the study: Each donor largely had its own TCR clusters. Study results and caveats: Contracting CD4+ clones were located mainly in CM and EM, and CD8+ clones in EMRA.

This clonotype was seen more than once but under ten times. The antigen remains unidentified. MiXCR was run by TCRdb on the 5' RACE reads, yielding one entry per CDR3 protein. The sample lists around 250,000 distinct CDR3 sequences, 9.4% occurring once. With 4 bases clipped from V and 10 bases from J, the junction kept 6 bases outside the gene matches. The CDR3 sequence is 14 residues long. In germline, CDR1 is MNHEY, CDR2 SVGEGT. This TCR derives from a man younger than 30 who had mild COVID-19 (a few samples of this study predate the infection). Cell type and time point are not known. The chain employs TRBV6-2 or TRBV6-3 and TRBJ1-6; TRBD1 aligns across 8 bases. The sequencing input was PBMCs or a T cell subset sorted from them (not recorded which). The CDR3 DNA reads TGTGCCAGCAGTTGGGGACAGGAGAACTCACCCCTCCACTTT. Protein sequence: CASSWGQENSPLHF.